The 30 T cell receptor beta chains below come from one sample, sequenced in a study of OX40 agonist ivuxolimab in advanced cancers. This table comes from immunoSEQ multiplex PCR, and its TCRdb copy is limited to in-frame clones, with some not included. The sample contains about 130,000 clones, roughly 90% of which appear only once. The sequencing used CD4+ or CD8+ T cells sorted from blood, collected in a trial of the OX40 agonist ivuxolimab. The receptor set was obtained from an adult with an advanced solid tumor such as melanoma, head and neck, liver or kidney cancer.

The gene calls are TRBV19 and TRBJ2-7; 11 bases are a match to TRBD2. Germline V lookup: CDR1 LNHDA, CDR2 SQIVND (reference sequence). V shed 5 bases and J 6 bases; nucleotides not matched to a gene: 6. This CDR3 has 14 amino acids. The CDR3 nucleotides are TGTGCCAGTAGTGGAAAGACTAGCGGGACCGAGCAGTACTTC. Its translation is CASSGKTSGTEQYF.

The chain couples TRBV6-1 to TRBJ1-1; D gene ambiguous. V lost 10 bases and J 0 bases, leaving 12 bases between the germline ends. Germline lookup yields CDR1 MNHNS and CDR2 SASEGT. The CDR3 contains 13 residues. The CDR3 DNA is TGTGCCACCAAGCCGACGGTGAACACTGAAGCTTTCTTT. Its protein is CATKPTVNTEAFF.

The chain links TRBV13 to TRBJ2-3; D remains ambiguous. The V and J ends lost 4 bases and 1 base respectively, with 9 bases between them. This CDR3 comprises 14 residues. Germline assignment: CDR1 PRHDT and CDR2 FYEKMQ (reference sequence). The CDR3 loop is CASSSYRGTDTQYF. The CDR3 nucleotides read TGTGCCAGCAGCTCCTATAGAGGCACAGATACGCAGTATTTT.

This chain's CDR3 is CASSRGPGGETYEQYF. Here the CDR3 DNA reads TGCGCCAGCAGCCGAGGGCCAGGGGGTGAGACCTACGAGCAGTACTTC. The chain joins TRBV4-3 to TRBJ2-7; 7 bases are shared with TRBD1. CDR1 and CDR2 from the germline V gene are LGHNA and YSLEER. With V trimmed by 4 bases and J by 2 bases, 11 bases remained unmatched. The CDR3 has 16 residues.

J is TRBJ2-5 and V is TRBV7-2; D is unclear. The J call may be in error: the DNA end matches TRBJ2-7 better. Germline V lookup: CDR1 SGHTA, CDR2 FQGNSA. This CDR3 is 15 amino acids long. This chain's CDR3 is CASSLWPGMLAEQYF. In DNA, the CDR3 is TGTGCCAGCAGCTTATGGCCAGGCATGCTGGCCGAGCAGTACTTC.

The rearrangement uses TRBV28 and TRBJ2-3, with D tentatively TRBD2 (6 bases). The germline V and J ends were trimmed by 6 bases and 3 bases, with 13 bases remaining between them. The CDR3 has 14 residues. The V gene's germline CDR1 is MDHEN and CDR2 SYDVKM. CDR3 DNA: TGTGCCAGCAGACCCGGGACTGCGACAGATACGCAGTATTTT. Protein product: CASRPGTATDTQYF.

The chain combines TRBV5-1 with TRBJ2-1; 8 bases are a match to TRBD2. Germline-derived CDR1 and CDR2 are SGHRS and YFSETQ. The CDR3 contains 18 residues. Trimming cost V 0 bases and J 0 bases; bases outside gene matches: 8. CDR3 bases: TGCGCCAGCAGCTTGGTTACTAGCGGAAGAGACTCCTACAATGAGCAGTTCTTC. Translating gives CASSLVTSGRDSYNEQFF.

The chain is built from TRBV4-3 and TRBJ2-7; D tentatively fits TRBD1 or TRBD2 (5 bases each). The V gene's germline CDR1 is LGHNA and CDR2 YSLEER. This CDR3 spans 16 amino acids. V shed 5 bases and J shed 2 bases, with 19 bases lying between them. CDR3 DNA sequence: TGCGCCAGCAGCTCGAACGGGGCGGGTATCGCCTACGAGCAGTACTTC. It translates to CASSSNGAGIAYEQYF.

As DNA, the CDR3 is TGTGCCAGCAGCTTTCAGGGCAACTCTGGAAACACCATATATTTT. Translation gives CASSFQGNSGNTIYF. The genes are TRBV5-5 and TRBJ1-3, with D perhaps TRBD1 (5 bases). The V end was cut by 2 bases, the J end by 0 bases, with 9 bases between. The CDR3 has 15 residues. The germline CDR1 and CDR2 sequences are SGHKS and YYEKEE (reference sequence).

J is TRBJ2-1 and V is TRBV28, with 13 positions matching TRBD2. V was pared by 6 bases and J by 3 bases, with 8 bases of the junction left unmatched. The CDR3 totals 17 residues. The germline gives CDR1 MDHEN, CDR2 SYDVKM. The CDR3 sequence: CASSLLAGGVGYNEQFF. CDR3 DNA sequence: TGTGCCAGCAGCCTACTAGCGGGAGGGGTCGGCTACAATGAGCAGTTCTTC.

The rearrangement uses TRBV5-4 and TRBJ2-7; 9 nucleotides line up with TRBD2. The CDR3 is made up of 16 amino acids. Germline CDR1 reads SGHNT; CDR2 reads YYREEE (reference sequence). V shed 0 bases and J 3 bases; nucleotides not matched to a gene: 7. CDR3 coding DNA: TGTGCCAGCAGCTTGGGAGGTGGTAGCGGGAGCTACGAGCAGTACTTC. This sequence encodes CASSLGGGSGSYEQYF. The whole variable domain, remainder taken from reference TRBV5-4 and TRBJ2-7, is ETGVTQSPTHLIKTRGQQVTLRCSSQSGHNTVSWYQQALGQGPQFIFQYYREEENGRGNFPPRFSGLQFPNYSSELNVNALELDDSALYLCASSLGGGSGSYEQYFGPGTRLTVT.

The rearrangement links TRBV28 to TRBJ2-3; TRBD2 matches at 7 bases. The CDR3 has 16 amino acids. Per germline, CDR1 MDHEN and CDR2 SYDVKM. The J segment lost 2 bases and the V segment lost 3 bases, leaving 8 bases of the junction unmatched. Here the CDR3 reads CASSFRLADDTDTQYF. The DNA for the CDR3 is TGTGCCAGCAGTTTCCGTCTAGCGGACGACACAGATACGCAGTATTTT.

This chain uses TRBV10-3 with TRBJ1-1, with 8 bases that match TRBD1. Germline lookup yields CDR1 ENHRY and CDR2 SYGVKD. The CDR3 has 16 residues. V lost 3 bases and J lost 4; bases outside the gene matches: 10. The CDR3 DNA sequence: TGTGCCATCAGTGAATCGACCGGACAGGGAGGCACTGAAGCTTTCTTT. It codes for CAISESTGQGGTEAFF.

The J gene is TRBJ2-7, the V gene TRBV30; D gene ambiguous. The CDR3 runs to 8 residues. V dropped 4 bases and J dropped 12 bases, with 7 bases sitting between them. From germline, CDR1 is GTSNPN and CDR2 SVGIG (reference sequence). Here the CDR3 reads CAWIPGYF. DNA for the CDR3: TGTGCCTGGATTCCAGGGTACTTC.

The chain employs TRBV18 and TRBJ2-7; no definite D call. V lost 3 bases and J 3 bases, leaving 9 bases between the germline ends. CDR1 and CDR2 from the germline V gene are KGHSH and LQKENI. The CDR3 contains 13 residues. The CDR3 sequence: CASSPRQNYEQYF. CDR3 coding DNA: TGTGCCAGCTCACCTCGGCAGAACTACGAGCAGTACTTC.

The chain uses TRBV7-2 and TRBJ2-1; no clear D. V was pared by 5 bases and J by 10 bases, with 12 bases between. This CDR3 contains 12 residues. Germline CDR1 SGHTA, CDR2 FQGNSA. The chain's CDR3 is CASSAAVREQFF. CDR3 coding DNA: TGTGCCAGCAGCGCTGCGGTCCGAGAGCAGTTCTTC.

The chain carries TRBV28 and TRBJ1-5; D is unclear. Trimming cost V 8 bases and J 0 bases, with 11 bases left between them. The CDR3 spans 14 residues. Germline CDR1 MDHEN, CDR2 SYDVKM. The chain's CDR3 is CASGNGYSNQPQHF. In nucleotides, the CDR3 is TGTGCCAGCGGAAACGGGTATAGCAATCAGCCCCAGCATTTT.

This chain uses TRBV6-1 with TRBJ2-1; 8 bases are a match to TRBD1. V lost 6 bases to trimming and J lost 9 bases; unmatched junction nucleotides: 7. The CDR3 spans 13 residues. Germline V CDR1 and CDR2: MNHNS, SASEGT. The CDR3 loop is CASSAVQGAEQFF. CDR3 DNA sequence: TGTGCCAGCAGCGCCGTTCAGGGGGCTGAGCAGTTCTTC.

The chain employs TRBV12-5 and TRBJ1-3; 9 bases map to TRBD1. This CDR3 has 19 amino acids. Germline V CDR1 and CDR2: LGHNT, FRNRAP. V trimming: 7 bases; J trimming: 0 bases; junction bases outside the gene matches: 16. Written as DNA, the CDR3 is TGTGCTAGTGCCCCCCGGGACAGGGCGTATAATTTCTCTGGAAACACCATATATTTT. Protein: CASAPRDRAYNFSGNTIYF. The full variable domain, rest sourced from reference TRBV12-5 and TRBJ1-3, is DARVTQTPRHKVTEMGQEVTMRCQPILGHNTVFWYRQTMMQGLELLAYFRNRAPLDDSGMPKDRFSAEMPDATLATLKIQPSEPRDSAVYFCASAPRDRAYNFSGNTIYFGEGSWLTVV.

This rearrangement joins TRBV7-2 to TRBJ2-7; tentatively, D is TRBD2 (5 bases). V was trimmed by 5 bases and J by 6 bases, leaving 11 bases between them. Germline V gene data show CDR1 as SGHTA and CDR2 as FQGNSA. This CDR3 has 12 residues. The CDR3 nucleotides read TGTGCCAGCAGCCCGGGGTCCGGCGAGCAGTACTTC. Its protein product is CASSPGSGEQYF.

The chain is built from TRBV19 and TRBJ2-5; tentative D call: TRBD2 (5 bases). The last part of the DNA fits TRBJ2-7 better; the J call may be wrong. This CDR3 region has 15 residues. CDR1 and CDR2 from the germline V gene are LNHDA and SQIVND (reference sequence). The CDR3 bases are TGTGCCAGTAGTATAAGCGCGGGTCCGGGTTACGAGCAGTACTTC. Protein product: CASSISAGPGYEQYF.

This chain uses TRBV11-3 with TRBJ2-7, with D perhaps matching TRBD2 (6 bases). Trimming took 5 bases from V and 4 from J, leaving 12 bases between them. CDR3 length equals 13 residues. Looked up from germline, CDR1 is SGHNT and CDR2 is YENEEA. CDR3 DNA: TGTGCCAGCAGCGCGGGGCTTCCATACGAGCAGTACTTC. Protein product: CASSAGLPYEQYF.

The chain recombines TRBV5-1 with TRBJ1-1, with 10 positions matching TRBD1. The CDR3 spans 16 residues. J gave up 2 bases and V 1 base, and 5 bases lay outside the gene matches. From germline, CDR1 is SGHRS and CDR2 YFSETQ. CDR3 protein: CASSLRQGAVNTEAFF. The CDR3 region has the DNA TGCGCCAGCAGCTTGAGACAGGGGGCAGTTAACACTGAAGCTTTCTTT.

The J gene is TRBJ2-5, the V gene TRBV18; 8 positions match TRBD2. With V trimmed by 3 bases and J by 3 bases, 3 bases remained unmatched. Germline loops: CDR1 KGHSH, CDR2 LQKENI. This CDR3 contains 14 residues. CDR3: CASSPGTRKETQYF. In DNA, the CDR3 is TGTGCCAGCTCACCTGGGACTAGAAAAGAGACCCAGTACTTC. Supplemented by reference TRBV18 and TRBJ2-5, the full variable domain reads NAGVMQNPRHLVRRRGQEARLRCSPMKGHSHVYWYRQLPEEGLKFMVYLQKENIIDESGMPKERFSAEFPKEGPSILRIQQVVRGDSAAYFCASSPGTRKETQYFGPGTRLLVL.

The rearrangement joins TRBV28 to TRBJ2-5; TRBD1 is a possible D gene (6 bases). The DNA matches TRBJ2-7 better at its end, which makes the J call doubtful. This CDR3 contains 15 residues. CDR1 and CDR2 from the germline V gene are MDHEN and SYDVKM. The chain's CDR3 is CASSLGPDRTYEQYF. DNA for the CDR3: TGTGCCAGCAGTTTGGGCCCGGACAGAACCTACGAGCAGTACTTC.

V is TRBV5-1 and J is TRBJ2-5; TRBD1 agrees at 9 bases. The V gene end was trimmed by 2 bases and the J gene end by 2 bases; junction bases not matched to a gene: 1. From germline, CDR1 is SGHRS and CDR2 YFSETQ. This CDR3 region has 14 residues. The DNA for the CDR3 is TGCGCCAGCAGCTTTGGACAGGGGCAAGAGACCCAGTACTTC. It encodes CASSFGQGQETQYF.

The chain uses TRBV28 and TRBJ2-4; maybe TRBD1 (6 bases). The V gene lost 2 bases and the J gene lost 0 bases, with 8 bases spanning the gap. The CDR3 has 15 residues. CDR1 MDHEN and CDR2 SYDVKM come from the germline V gene. DNA for the CDR3: TGTGCCAGCAGTTTAACAGGGCTAGCCAAAAACATTCAGTACTTC. This gives the protein CASSLTGLAKNIQYF. The whole variable domain, remainder taken from reference TRBV28 and TRBJ2-4, is DVKVTQSSRYLVKRTGEKVFLECVQDMDHENMFWYRQDPGLGLRLIYFSYDVKMKEKGDIPEGYSVSREKKERFSLILESASTNQTSMYLCASSLTGLAKNIQYFGAGTRLSVL.

The chain links TRBV27 to TRBJ1-4; D gene unclear. This CDR3 has 19 amino acids. V lost 3 bases, J lost 4 bases, and 24 bases lay in between. In germline, CDR1 is MNHEY, CDR2 SMNVEV (reference sequence). The CDR3 DNA reads as TGTGCCAGCAGTTTTAGCGGCCCCACCTATAACCTACGTAATGAAAAACTGTTTTTT. Translation gives CASSFSGPTYNLRNEKLFF.

As concerns this clone: Other DNA sequences in this specimen translate into the identical CDR3. The chain couples TRBV7-2 to TRBJ2-3; D unresolved. Germline CDR1 reads SGHTA; CDR2 reads FQGNSA. V dropped 5 bases and J dropped 0 bases, with 9 bases sitting between them. The CDR3 is made up of 14 amino acids. DNA of the CDR3: TGTGCCAGCAGCCCCCGGGCTAGCACAGATACGCAGTATTTT. It encodes CASSPRASTDTQYF.

V usage is TRBV5-1 and J usage is TRBJ2-5; TRBD2 matches 14 bases. V shed 0 bases, J shed 5 bases, and the junction held 12 bases outside the gene matches. CDR3 length equals 19 residues. CDR1 is SGHRS, CDR2 YFSETQ, per germline. The chain's CDR3 is CASSLAITGTSGSLETQYF. The CDR3, as DNA: TGCGCCAGCAGCTTGGCCATAACCGGGACTAGCGGGAGTCTGGAGACCCAGTACTTC.